This T cell receptor beta chain was captured in a study of T cells in Graves' hyperthyroidism and ophthalmopathy. The germline V gene has CDR1 SGHRS and CDR2 YFSETQ. CDR3 length: 16 amino acids. Trimming cost V 4 bases and J 0 bases, with 13 bases left between them. TCR beta CDR3 region amplification was performed from RNA transcripts. The study used the HTBI primer set for a first-round RT-PCR of the TCR CDR3. TCRdb fed the multiplex PCR reads into MiXCR, producing one record per CDR3 protein. The table lists around 720,000 distinct CDR3 sequences, roughly a third of them singletons, with 30% to 40% in the top ten.

The sequencing sample was made of blood. The clonotype originates from a middle-aged woman with Graves' hyperthyroidism. The chain couples TRBV5-1 to TRBJ2-2; D is perhaps TRBD2 (6 bases). DNA for the CDR3: TGCGCCAGCAGCCAAGCTCGCGGGGCGAACACCGGGGAGCTGTTTTTT. It is translated as CASSQARGANTGELFF.